The 32 T cell receptor beta chains presented below share a single source sample, sequenced in a study of blood T cell repertoires in COVID-19. The repertoire was sequenced with immunoSEQ multiplex PCR; TCRdb's copy has only in-frame clones and lacks some. The table shows approximately 260,000 clones, with more than 75% occurring only once. Sequencing was carried out using PBMCs or T cells enriched from blood (not recorded which). The receptors come from a woman aged 40 to 49 with acute COVID-19.

The V call is TRBV5-1, the J call TRBJ2-1, with TRBD2 matching over 9 bases. V lost 4 bases and J lost 4; bases outside the gene matches: 6. Germline lookup yields CDR1 SGHRS and CDR2 YFSETQ. This CDR3 is built from 15 residues. CDR3 in amino acids: CASSITSGRYNEQFF. The CDR3, as DNA: TGCGCCAGCAGCATAACTAGCGGGCGTTACAATGAGCAGTTCTTC.

V usage is TRBV11-2 and J usage is TRBJ1-2; 7 positions match TRBD1. Germline values: CDR1 SGHAT, CDR2 FQNNGV. The CDR3 length is 15 residues. With V trimmed by 5 bases and J by 4 bases, 10 bases remained unmatched. CDR3 in DNA: TGTGCCAGCAGCCTAAACCCGACAGGGCCCTATGGCTACACCTTC. This encodes CASSLNPTGPYGYTF.

The sample holds one count of this clone. The J gene is TRBJ2-1, the V gene TRBV11-2, with 7 nucleotides matching TRBD2. Per the germline V gene, CDR1 is SGHAT and CDR2 is FQNNGV. Trimming removed 4 bases from V and 0 bases from J; junction bases left unmatched: 3. This CDR3 has 15 residues. CDR3 sequence: CASSWRETSYNEQFF. CDR3 DNA: TGTGCCAGCAGCTGGCGGGAGACCTCCTACAATGAGCAGTTCTTC.

V and J are TRBV27 and TRBJ2-2; D remains unclear. Germline V lookup: CDR1 MNHEY, CDR2 SMNVEV (reference sequence). This CDR3 has 15 residues. Trimming pared 3 bases from V and 0 bases from J, leaving 8 bases between. In DNA form, the CDR3 reads TGTGCCAGCAGTTTTCGTCGGGCGAACACCGGGGAGCTGTTTTTT. Translation: CASSFRRANTGELFF.

The chain couples TRBV29-1 to TRBJ2-3; TRBD2 might be the D (6 bases). V dropped 6 bases and J dropped 2 bases, with 15 bases sitting between them. Germline loops: CDR1 SQVTM, CDR2 ANQGSEA. This CDR3 has 14 amino acids. The CDR3 bases are TGCAGCGTGGAACTAGCCGTCGTCACAGATACGCAGTATTTT. This sequence encodes CSVELAVVTDTQYF.

The chain uses TRBV13 and TRBJ1-2, with D perhaps matching TRBD1 (6 bases). The CDR3 has 15 amino acids. Germline V lookup: CDR1 PRHDT, CDR2 FYEKMQ (reference sequence). Trimming stripped 6 bases from V and 3 bases from J, with 17 bases between. The CDR3 is CASSTYGQFDYGYTF. CDR3 in DNA: TGTGCCAGCAGTACATACGGACAGTTCGACTATGGCTACACCTTC.

The chain uses TRBV3-1 (or the pseudogene TRBV3-2) and TRBJ2-3; 9 nucleotides match TRBD2. The germline V gene has CDR1 LGHDT and CDR2 YNNKEL (reference sequence). Germline trimming cut 4 bases from V and 1 base from J; bases unmatched to any gene: 12. The CDR3 has 18 amino acids. Here the CDR3 DNA reads TGTGCCAGCAGCCGGCGGCTCCTAGCGGGACTCGGCACAGATACGCAGTATTTT. This gives the protein CASSRRLLAGLGTDTQYF.

J is TRBJ1-6 and V is TRBV7-9; D gene ambiguous. V was cut by 5 bases and J by 9 bases, with 14 bases left in between. Germline V CDR1 and CDR2: SEHNR, FQNEAQ (reference sequence). There are 14 residues in the CDR3. CDR3 in amino acids: CASSRTSGTSPLHF. CDR3 sequence (DNA): TGTGCCAGCAGCCGAACGAGTGGTACTTCACCCCTCCACTTT.

The CDR3 sequence: CSVQGAPDYTEAFF. The CDR3 DNA sequence: TGCAGCGTTCAGGGGGCGCCGGATTACACTGAAGCTTTCTTT. The rearrangement uses TRBV29-1 and TRBJ1-1; 8 bases fit TRBD1. Germline V CDR1 and CDR2: SQVTM, ANQGSEA. Germline trimming cut 5 bases from V and 3 bases from J; bases unmatched to any gene: 8. The CDR3 is 14 amino acids.

The chain employs TRBV5-1 and TRBJ2-1; 8 nucleotides agree with TRBD1. After removal of 3 bases from V and 4 bases from J, the junction contained 9 bases not matched to a gene. Germline assignment: CDR1 SGHRS and CDR2 YFSETQ. The CDR3 is made up of 16 amino acids. In nucleotides, the CDR3 is TGCGCCAGCAGCTGGGGGGACAGGTCGAGGTACAATGAGCAGTTCTTC. Amino acids: CASSWGDRSRYNEQFF. Supplemented by reference TRBV5-1 and TRBJ2-1, the full variable domain reads KAGVTQTPRYLIKTRGQQVTLSCSPISGHRSVSWYQQTPGQGLQFLFEYFSETQRNKGNFPGRFSGRQFSNSRSEMNVSTLELGDSALYLCASSWGDRSRYNEQFFGPGTRLTVL.

This chain joins TRBV28 and TRBJ2-1, with 9 positions matching TRBD2. V shed 3 bases, J shed 4 bases, and the junction held 7 bases outside the gene matches. The CDR3 is made up of 16 amino acids. The germline gives CDR1 MDHEN, CDR2 SYDVKM. The CDR3 DNA follows: TGTGCCAGCAGTTTTCTCCTAGCGGGAACGTACAATGAGCAGTTCTTC. This translates into CASSFLLAGTYNEQFF.

A word on this clone: The identical CDR3 is also encoded by other nucleotide sequences in the sample. The chain has TRBV18 and TRBJ1-4; 8 positions agree with TRBD1. Trimming removed 3 bases from V and 8 bases from J; junction bases left unmatched: 5. This CDR3 has 14 amino acids. Germline CDR1 reads KGHSH; CDR2 reads LQKENI. The DNA of the CDR3 is TGTGCCAGCTCACCGGACAGGGTTGGGGAAAAACTGTTTTTT. This gives the protein CASSPDRVGEKLFF.

The chain is built from TRBV5-6 and TRBJ1-1; 8 nucleotides align to TRBD1. V lost 3 bases and J lost 4; bases outside the gene matches: 8. Germline V CDR1 and CDR2: SGHDT, YYEEEE. The CDR3 has 15 amino acids. The CDR3 nucleotides are TGTGCCAGCAGCTGGGGTCTACAGGGGGGCACTGAAGCTTTCTTT. It translates to CASSWGLQGGTEAFF.

The V gene is TRBV18, the J gene TRBJ1-2; D uncertain. Germline assignment: CDR1 KGHSH and CDR2 LQKENI. The CDR3 sequence is 14 residues long. Trimming left V 6 bases short and J 2 bases short, with 13 bases between. CDR3 loop: CASSLGTKNYGYTF. The CDR3, as DNA: TGTGCCAGCTCCCTAGGCACCAAGAACTATGGCTACACCTTC.

The chain employs TRBV7-2 and TRBJ1-6; the D gene is possibly TRBD1 (5 bases). The CDR3 has 14 amino acids. The V end was cut by 2 bases, the J end by 10 bases, with 12 bases between. CDR1 and CDR2 from the germline V gene are SGHTA and FQGNSA. Written as DNA, the CDR3 is TGTGCCAGCAGCTTAAATGGGGCGGACTCACCCCTCCACTTT. Protein: CASSLNGADSPLHF.

This clone has only a few counts. V gene TRBV6-1 combines with J gene TRBJ1-2; no firm D call. The CDR3 has 16 residues. The V end lost 2 bases, the J end lost 4 bases, and 17 bases lay between the germline ends. Germline V gives CDR1 MNHNS, CDR2 SASEGT. DNA for the CDR3: TGTGCCAGCAGTGAACCTAGGACGGGAGGCGGCTATGGCTACACCTTC. Translation: CASSEPRTGGGYGYTF.

The chain has TRBV11-3 and TRBJ2-5; 7 bases align to TRBD1. J gave up 3 bases and V 3 bases, and 10 bases lay outside the gene matches. The CDR3 spans 16 residues. CDR1 and CDR2 (germline): SGHNT, YENEEA. The CDR3 protein is CASSLSRDRTKETQYF. The CDR3 coding sequence is TGTGCCAGCAGCTTGTCTCGGGACAGAACTAAAGAGACCCAGTACTTC. Full variable domain (rest looked up from reference TRBV11-3 and TRBJ2-5): EAGVVQSPRYKIIEKKQPVAFWCNPISGHNTLYWYLQNLGQGPELLIRYENEEAVDDSQLPKDRFSAERLKGVDSTLKIQPAELGDSAVYLCASSLSRDRTKETQYFGPGTRLLVL.

V and J are TRBV7-9 and TRBJ1-1; 8 bases agree with TRBD1. Trimming took 4 bases from V and 1 from J; bases not matched to a gene: 8. The CDR3 extends over 16 amino acids. Germline V gene data show CDR1 as SEHNR and CDR2 as FQNEAQ (reference sequence). Here the CDR3 reads CASSSAGGRANTEAFF. CDR3 in DNA: TGTGCCAGCAGCTCGGCAGGGGGCAGGGCGAACACTGAAGCTTTCTTT.

Many counts were recorded for this clone. V and J are TRBV25-1 and TRBJ2-1; TRBD1 matches 8 bases. In germline, CDR1 is MGHDK, CDR2 SYGVNS. V gave up 2 bases and J gave up 5 bases; unmatched junction bases: 11. The CDR3 consists of 17 residues. The CDR3 reads CASSEAYRGKMDNEQFF. CDR3 sequence (DNA): TGTGCCAGCAGTGAAGCCTACAGGGGGAAAATGGACAATGAGCAGTTCTTC.

The sample holds a few counts of this clone. The rearrangement joins TRBV27 to TRBJ2-7, with 13 bases identical to TRBD2. Per the germline V gene, CDR1 is MNHEY and CDR2 is SMNVEV (reference sequence). The CDR3 sequence is 15 residues long. The junction had 0 bases not matched to a gene; V was cut back by 4 bases and J by 0 bases. This CDR3 reads CASSWTSGSSYEQYF. CDR3 nucleotide sequence: TGTGCCAGCAGTTGGACTAGCGGGAGCTCCTACGAGCAGTACTTC.

The chain is built from TRBV5-4 and TRBJ1-2, with D possibly being TRBD1 (6 bases). The CDR3 runs to 13 residues. Trimming pared 4 bases from V and 3 bases from J, leaving 10 bases between. Germline V gives CDR1 SGHNT, CDR2 YYREEE (reference sequence). The CDR3 sequence is CASSPGQDYGYTF. CDR3 sequence (DNA): TGTGCCAGCAGCCCGGGACAAGACTATGGCTACACCTTC.

V is TRBV7-2 and J is TRBJ2-1, with 11 positions matching TRBD2. Losses at the gene ends were 7 bases for V and 7 bases for J; bases not matched to a gene: 6. The CDR3 covers 14 residues. CDR1 is SGHTA, CDR2 FQGNSA, per germline. The CDR3 coding sequence is TGTGCCAGCATGGGGCTAGCGGGGGGTAATGAGCAGTTCTTC. As protein: CASMGLAGGNEQFF.

The V call is TRBV5-4, the J call TRBJ2-1; 10 bases fit TRBD1. The CDR3 has 15 residues. The J segment lost 6 bases and the V segment lost 5 bases, leaving 8 bases of the junction unmatched. CDR1 SGHNT and CDR2 YYREEE come from the germline V gene (reference sequence). CDR3 coding DNA: TGTGCCAGCAGACGGGACAGGGGTATGGGCAATGAGCAGTTCTTC. Protein sequence: CASRRDRGMGNEQFF.

This rearrangement joins TRBV5-1 to TRBJ1-2; a possible D gene is TRBD1 (5 bases). Between the trimmed V and J ends, which lost 0 bases and 5 bases, there was a span of 11 bases. CDR3 length: 14 amino acids. Germline V gives CDR1 SGHRS, CDR2 YFSETQ. CDR3 DNA sequence: TGCGCCAGCAGCTTGGCTCCTCAGGGATATGGCTACACCTTC. It encodes CASSLAPQGYGYTF.

The rearrangement links TRBV9 to TRBJ2-1; D gene ambiguous. Germline V gives CDR1 SGDLS, CDR2 YYNGEE. The ends were cut back, 3 bases at V and 5 bases at J, with 18 bases in the middle. The CDR3 contains 16 residues. CDR3 amino acids: CASSGPPPASHNEQFF. CDR3 coding DNA: TGTGCCAGCAGCGGCCCTCCACCTGCGTCACACAATGAGCAGTTCTTC.

The chain carries TRBV6-5 and TRBJ2-7, with 8 nucleotides matching TRBD1. Germline CDR1 is MNHEY and CDR2 is SVGAGI. The length of the CDR3 is 16 residues. V lost 3 bases and J lost 4; bases outside the gene matches: 11. CDR3: CASSYRGTGLWYEQYF. DNA for the CDR3: TGTGCCAGCAGTTATAGGGGGACAGGTCTGTGGTACGAGCAGTACTTC.

The V gene is TRBV18, the J gene TRBJ2-7; a weak D match, TRBD1 (6 bases). Germline V lookup: CDR1 KGHSH, CDR2 LQKENI. The CDR3 totals 14 residues. Trimming shortened V by 0 bases and J by 10 bases, and 16 bases separated the two germline ends. The CDR3: CASSPPQGSAEQYF. CDR3 bases: TGTGCCAGCTCACCACCGCAGGGGTCTGCCGAACAGTACTTC. The whole variable domain, remainder taken from reference TRBV18 and TRBJ2-7, is NAGVMQNPRHLVRRRGQEARLRCSPMKGHSHVYWYRQLPEEGLKFMVYLQKENIIDESGMPKERFSAEFPKEGPSILRIQQVVRGDSAAYFCASSPPQGSAEQYFGPGTRLTVT.

This clone has only one observation. The gene calls are TRBV7-8 and TRBJ1-1; 9 bases are shared with TRBD1. The junction had 3 bases not matched to a gene; V was cut back by 4 bases and J by 3 bases. The CDR3 consists of 14 residues. Germline CDR1 SGHVS, CDR2 FQNEAQ. The CDR3 DNA is TGTGCCAGCAGCTCAGACAGGGGGTACACTGAAGCTTTCTTT. Translated, it gives CASSSDRGYTEAFF.

The chain joins TRBV11-3 to TRBJ2-7, with D hard to call. The V end lost 0 bases, the J end lost 3 bases, and 12 bases lay between the germline ends. Germline loops: CDR1 SGHNT, CDR2 YENEEA. This CDR3 has 15 amino acids. CDR3 bases: TGTGCCAGCAGCTTAGATCGGTCCGATATCTACGAGCAGTACTTC. This encodes CASSLDRSDIYEQYF.

The V call is TRBV24-1, the J call TRBJ2-5; 10 bases map to TRBD2. The V segment lost 3 bases and the J segment 5 bases; nucleotides outside the gene matches: 8. The CDR3 consists of 16 residues. Germline V gene sequence: CDR1 KGHDR, CDR2 SFDVKD. The CDR3, as DNA: TGTGCCACCAGTGATCGGGTAGCGGGAGGCGCGGAGACCCAGTACTTC. As protein: CATSDRVAGGAETQYF.

This clone was recorded a few times. The V and J genes are TRBV3-1 (or the pseudogene TRBV3-2) and TRBJ2-7, with TRBD2 matching 12 bases. From germline, CDR1 is LGHDT and CDR2 YNNKEL (reference sequence). This CDR3 spans 15 amino acids. After removal of 4 bases from V and 7 bases from J, the junction contained 8 bases not matched to a gene. The CDR3 sequence: CASSPSSGREGEQYF. The CDR3 region has the DNA TGTGCCAGCAGCCCCTCTAGCGGGAGGGAAGGGGAGCAGTACTTC.

The CDR3 DNA is TGCGCCAGCAGCTGGACAGGGGGCGCGAGCGGGGAGCTGTTTTTT. Its translation is CASSWTGGASGELFF. The rearrangement uses TRBV5-1 and TRBJ2-2; 11 bases match TRBD1. This CDR3 spans 15 amino acids. The V and J ends lost 3 bases and 7 bases, in that order; junction bases with no gene match: 5. The germline V gene encodes CDR1 SGHRS and CDR2 YFSETQ. Using reference TRBV5-1 and TRBJ2-2 for the parts outside the CDR3, the full variable domain is KAGVTQTPRYLIKTRGQQVTLSCSPISGHRSVSWYQQTPGQGLQFLFEYFSETQRNKGNFPGRFSGRQFSNSRSEMNVSTLELGDSALYLCASSWTGGASGELFFGEGSRLTVL.